Listed below are T cell receptor beta chains from one sample, sequenced in a study of T cell responses to AZD1222 COVID-19 vaccine. Profiled with immunoSEQ multiplex PCR; TCRdb holds only in-frame clones, not every one. The table has roughly 80,000 clones, 90% seen once. The sequences come from peripheral blood, collected 28 days after the second AZD1222 dose. These receptors were obtained from an adult who received the AZD1222 COVID-19 vaccine. The CDR3 runs from the conserved cysteine through the conserved F or W. The D gene is left open where the match is weak. For some rows the clone size is stated as once, few or many, or as a class when expanded; others skip it.

abundance	v_gene	j_gene	d_gene	CDR3nt	CDR3aa
.	TRBV7-8	TRBJ1-6	.	TGTGCCAGCAGCCCTAGGGAAGGGCGTGCAGATTCACCCCTCCACTTT	CASSPREGRADSPLHF
few	TRBV24-1	TRBJ1-2	.	TGTGCCACCAGTGATGTGGGAGGACAGAATCCTTATGGCTACACCTTC	CATSDVGGQNPYGYTF
few	TRBV12-5	TRBJ2-5	.	TGTGCTAGTGGTTCGACGGACCAAGAGACCCAGTACTTC	CASGSTDQETQYF
.	TRBV11-2	TRBJ1-3	.	TGTGCCAGCAGCACCAGGGGAGGCACCATATATTTT	CASSTRGGTIYF
.	TRBV5-6	TRBJ2-7	.	TGTGCCAGCAGCTTCAGTAGGGAGCAGTACTTC	CASSFSREQYF
.	TRBV19	TRBJ1-2	TRBD1	TGTGCCAGTACCTCCGAAGCCCGGGACAGCTTCTATGGCTACACCTTC	CASTSEARDSFYGYTF
.	TRBV5-1	TRBJ2-7	TRBD1	TGCGCCAGCAGCCCTGGACAGGGCCCCGAGCAGTACTTC	CASSPGQGPEQYF
.	TRBV3-1/TRBV3-2	TRBJ1-1	.	TGTGCCAGCAGCCAAAATAAGGCGCGAGCTTTCTTT	CASSQNKARAFF
.	TRBV27	TRBJ1-1	.	TGTGCCAGCAGTTTAAACAGGGCGGGGACTGAAGCTTTCTTT	CASSLNRAGTEAFF
.	TRBV13	TRBJ1-3	.	TGTGCCAGCAGCTTAACGAGCTCTGGAAACACCATATATTTT	CASSLTSSGNTIYF
.	TRBV6-5	TRBJ2-1	.	TGTGCCAGCATGGGGCCTGTGGGGAATGAGCAGTTCTTC	CASMGPVGNEQFF
.	TRBV5-1	TRBJ1-1	TRBD1	TGCGCCAGCAGCTTCGGGACAGGGGGCGGGATCACTGAAGCTTTCTTT	CASSFGTGGGITEAFF
.	TRBV7-6	TRBJ2-1	TRBD1	TGTGCCAGCAGCTTAGTGAGACAGGGGGCAGGGAATGAGCAGTTCTTC	CASSLVRQGAGNEQFF
.	TRBV7-3	TRBJ2-3	.	TGTGCCAGCAGCCCGGGCGGGACTTCTGGGGATACGCAGTATTTT	CASSPGGTSGDTQYF
.	TRBV11-3	TRBJ1-1	.	TGTGCCAGCAGCTCTCAGGGTGGGAACACTGAAGCTTTCTTT	CASSSQGGNTEAFF
.	TRBV19	TRBJ1-5	.	TGTGCCAGTAGTATAAGGGTCGATAGCAATCAGCCCCAGCATTTT	CASSIRVDSNQPQHF
.	TRBV7-9	TRBJ2-1	.	TGTGCCAGCAGCTTAGAGGCGGGGGCCCCAAACAATGAGCAGTTCTTC	CASSLEAGAPNNEQFF
.	TRBV10-3	TRBJ2-2	TRBD2	TGTGCCTCCGGGGGAGGGGCGAACACCGGGGAGCTGTTTTTT	CASGGGANTGELFF
.	TRBV10-3	TRBJ2-1	TRBD2	TGTGCCATCAGTGACCCGACTAGCGGGAGGGAGCCCTACAATGAGCAGTTCTTC	CAISDPTSGREPYNEQFF
.	TRBV11-3	TRBJ2-5	.	TGTGCCAGCAGCCCCTTTTCTAGCGCGGAGACCCAGTACTTC	CASSPFSSAETQYF
once	TRBV15	TRBJ2-7	.	TGTGCCACCAGCAGAGATACAGACTACGAGCAGTACTTC	CATSRDTDYEQYF
.	TRBV6-4	TRBJ2-7	TRBD2	TGTGCCAGCAGTGACTCGATTGGCGGGGGAGAGCAGTACTTC	CASSDSIGGGEQYF
.	TRBV3-1/TRBV3-2	TRBJ1-2	.	TGTGCCAGCAGCCAAGGGACAGTTGGTAGCTATGGCTACACCTTC	CASSQGTVGSYGYTF
.	TRBV6-5	TRBJ1-2	TRBD1	TGTGCCAGCACCGACAGGGTTGGGTATGGCTACACCTTC	CASTDRVGYGYTF
.	TRBV6-2/TRBV6-3	TRBJ1-5	TRBD1	TGTGCCAGCAGTAACCTCGGGACAGTCAATCAGCCCCAGCATTTT	CASSNLGTVNQPQHF
.	TRBV7-2	TRBJ1-1	.	TGTGCCAGCAGCTTAAACCGGGACACTGAAGCTTTCTTT	CASSLNRDTEAFF
.	TRBV11-3	TRBJ2-1	.	TGTGCCAGCAGCTTAGAATGGGAGACTAGTAACGACAATGAGCAGTTCTTC	CASSLEWETSNDNEQFF
.	TRBV5-1	TRBJ2-3	.	TGCGCCAGCAGCTTAACAGCCCCTAGCACAGATACGCAGTATTTT	CASSLTAPSTDTQYF
.	TRBV19	TRBJ2-7	.	TGTGCCAGTAGTATGGGACCCTACGAGCAGTACTTC	CASSMGPYEQYF
.	TRBV12-5	TRBJ1-1	.	TGTGCTAGTTCCCAATTAACCCCGGGGTGGGCTTTCTTT	CASSQLTPGWAFF
.	TRBV19	TRBJ2-7	.	TGTGCCAGTAGTATAGCCCCAGATTACGAGCAGTACTTC	CASSIAPDYEQYF
.	TRBV4-1	TRBJ1-2	.	TGCGCCAGCAGCCAAGCCCTTTTAGCTAGGCAGTCGACCTATGGCTACACCTTC	CASSQALLARQSTYGYTF
.	TRBV6-5	TRBJ1-6	.	TGTGCCAGCAGACCCGGGACGAACGTGAATTCACCCCTCCACTTT	CASRPGTNVNSPLHF
.	TRBV7-9	TRBJ1-1	.	TGTGCCAGCAGCTTCGGGGGATTAGGAGCTTTCTTT	CASSFGGLGAFF
.	TRBV11-2	TRBJ2-5	TRBD2	TGTGCCAGCAGCTTATTATCCGGCGGGGGGGAGACCCAGTACTTC	CASSLLSGGGETQYF
.	TRBV4-1	TRBJ1-2	.	TGCGCCAGCAGCCAAGAGGGACACCCTAACTATGGCTACACCTTC	CASSQEGHPNYGYTF
.	TRBV11-3	TRBJ2-1	.	TGTGCCAGCAGCAGGGCTTACCTCAATGAGCAGTTCTTC	CASSRAYLNEQFF
.	TRBV7-8	TRBJ2-7	TRBD1	TGTGCCAGCAGCTTAACCGGGACAGTTTACGAGCAGTACTTC	CASSLTGTVYEQYF
.	TRBV7-8	TRBJ1-3	.	TGTGCCAGCAGCTTATCACACACCATATATTTT	CASSLSHTIYF
.	TRBV30	TRBJ2-7	TRBD2	TGTGCCAGTACCCAGGGACTAGCGGTAACCTACGAGCAGTACTTC	CASTQGLAVTYEQYF
.	TRBV6-5	TRBJ1-1	.	TGTGCCAGCAGCCGTGGGAGGGAGAACACTGAAGCTTTCTTT	CASSRGRENTEAFF
.	TRBV4-1	TRBJ1-2	.	TGCGCCAGCAGCCAAGATCGCGGATACCCAAACTATGGCTACACCTTC	CASSQDRGYPNYGYTF
.	TRBV7-8	TRBJ2-1	.	TGTGCCAGCACTGCAGGTCGGTTTGTTGCAAATGAGCAGTTCTTC	CASTAGRFVANEQFF
.	TRBV23-1	TRBJ1-1	.	TGCGCCAGCAGTCAATTGGTCCGGGGAGGGGACACTGAAGCTTTCTTT	CASSQLVRGGDTEAFF
.	TRBV7-3	TRBJ2-2	.	TGTGCCAGCAGCTCGTCACAACAGGGAACCGGGGAGCTGTTTTTT	CASSSSQQGTGELFF
once	TRBV5-1	TRBJ2-7	TRBD2	TGCGCCAGCACCCCGTTAGGCGGGAGCTCCTACGAGCAGTACTTC	CASTPLGGSSYEQYF
.	TRBV4-1	TRBJ1-1	.	TGCGCCAGCAGCCAAGATCTTCAGGGAACCGGCACTGAAGCTTTCTTT	CASSQDLQGTGTEAFF
.	TRBV5-1	TRBJ2-3	.	TGCGCCAGCAGCTACAAGGATACGCAGTATTTT	CASSYKDTQYF
.	TRBV5-4	TRBJ2-2	.	TGTGCCAGCAGTAAAACAGGTGCCGGTGGGGAGCTGTTTTTT	CASSKTGAGGELFF
.	TRBV3-1/TRBV3-2	TRBJ1-5	.	TGTGCCAGCAGCCAAGACGGGGGGAGAGCCCAGCATTTT	CASSQDGGRAQHF
once	TRBV6-4	TRBJ1-2	TRBD1	TGTGCCAGCACTGAGACAGGGTACGTCTGTGGCGGGTATGGCTACACCTTC	CASTETGYVCGGYGYTF
.	TRBV6-1	TRBJ1-5	TRBD1	TGTGCCAGCAGTGGCCCGGGGACAGGGGGCAATCAGCCCCAGCATTTT	CASSGPGTGGNQPQHF
.	TRBV5-4	TRBJ2-7	.	TGTGCCAGCAGCGTCGACGCCAGGGGCGAGCAGTACTTC	CASSVDARGEQYF
.	TRBV27	TRBJ2-7	.	TGTGCCAGCAGTTTAAACGTGGAGGGTGGAAACTACGAGCAGTACTTC	CASSLNVEGGNYEQYF
once	TRBV9	TRBJ2-1	.	TGTGCCAGCAGCCTTAATAGGGGGAGCTACAATGAGCAGTTCTTC	CASSLNRGSYNEQFF
.	TRBV27	TRBJ1-5	.	TGTGCCAGCGGTAAGCAGGGTCGTCGTCCCAAGCCCCAGCATTTT	CASGKQGRRPKPQHF
.	TRBV3-1/TRBV3-2	TRBJ2-3	TRBD1	TGTGCCAGCAGCCAGGGGACAGGGTCGGATACGCAGTATTTT	CASSQGTGSDTQYF
.	TRBV7-2	TRBJ1-1	TRBD1	TGTGCCAGCAGCCTAGGGACAGTACTCACCATCACTGAAGCTTTCTTT	CASSLGTVLTITEAFF
.	TRBV4-1	TRBJ2-7	.	TGCGCCAGCAGCCAACATTTGTGGACCGGGGAGTACTTC	CASSQHLWTGEYF
.	TRBV5-6	TRBJ2-3	TRBD1	TGTGCCAGCAGCTTGGGAATGGGACAGGAGGGAGATACGCAGTATTTT	CASSLGMGQEGDTQYF